This T cell receptor (beta chain) was identified in a study of CD8 T cells in Susac syndrome. Note on this clonotype: Antigen unknown.

A quantity of about 0.5 to 1 ug RNA underwent reverse transcription using random hexamers. The method of amplification for TCR beta CDR3 was immunoSEQ multiplex PCR, covering 54 Vbeta and 13 Jbeta. TCRdb passed the immunoSEQ multiplex PCR reads through MiXCR, listing each CDR3 protein once. Of 100,000 to 150,000 distinct CDR3 sequences in the sample, approximately 95% are singletons; the top ten hold approximately 0.31%. Germline loops: CDR1 SGHDN, CDR2 FVKESK. The V and J ends lost 4 bases and 5 bases, in that order; junction bases with no gene match: 7. The CDR3 loop spans 15 amino acids. Study-level points and caveats: It was acknowledged by the study that relatively few individuals were included in its TCR sequencing and HLA analysis.

Relapsing-remitting disease, either stable or active, was present in the treatment-naive patients who were the multiple sclerosis controls. TEMRA cells were FACS-enriched and CD8+ and CD4+ T cells negatively isolated. The sample consisted of CD8+ T cells from PBMCs. The sequence came from a human donor with multiple sclerosis. V usage is TRBV14 and J usage is TRBJ2-1; 8 bases align to TRBD2. Here the CDR3 reads CASSLTGLANNEQFF. The DNA of the CDR3 is TGTGCCAGCAGCCTAACTGGACTAGCTAACAATGAGCAGTTCTTC.